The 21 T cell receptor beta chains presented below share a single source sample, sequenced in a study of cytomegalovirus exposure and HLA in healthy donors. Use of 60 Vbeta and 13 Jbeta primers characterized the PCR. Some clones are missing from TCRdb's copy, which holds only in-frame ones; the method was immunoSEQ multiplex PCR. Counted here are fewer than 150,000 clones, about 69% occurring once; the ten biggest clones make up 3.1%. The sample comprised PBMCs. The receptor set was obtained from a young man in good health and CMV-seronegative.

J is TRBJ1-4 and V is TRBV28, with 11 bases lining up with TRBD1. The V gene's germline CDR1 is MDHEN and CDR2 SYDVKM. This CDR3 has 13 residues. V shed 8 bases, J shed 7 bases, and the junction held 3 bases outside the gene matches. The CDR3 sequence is CASGQGAGEKLFF. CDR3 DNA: TGTGCCAGCGGACAGGGGGCAGGTGAAAAACTGTTTTTT. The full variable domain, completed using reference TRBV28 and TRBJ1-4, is DVKVTQSSRYLVKRTGEKVFLECVQDMDHENMFWYRQDPGLGLRLIYFSYDVKMKEKGDIPEGYSVSREKKERFSLILESASTNQTSMYLCASGQGAGEKLFFGSGTQLSVL.

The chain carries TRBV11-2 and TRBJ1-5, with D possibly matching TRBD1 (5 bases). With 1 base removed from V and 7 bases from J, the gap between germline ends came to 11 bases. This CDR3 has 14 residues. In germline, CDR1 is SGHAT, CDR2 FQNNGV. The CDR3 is CASSLGPGWQPQHF. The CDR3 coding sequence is TGTGCCAGCAGCTTAGGGCCAGGGTGGCAGCCCCAGCATTTT.

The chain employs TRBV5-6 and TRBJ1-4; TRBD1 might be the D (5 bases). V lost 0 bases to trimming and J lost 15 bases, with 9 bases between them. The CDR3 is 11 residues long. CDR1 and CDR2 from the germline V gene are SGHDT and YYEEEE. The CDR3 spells CASSLEGSVFF. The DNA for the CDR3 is TGTGCCAGCAGCTTGGAGGGGTCGGTGTTTTTT.

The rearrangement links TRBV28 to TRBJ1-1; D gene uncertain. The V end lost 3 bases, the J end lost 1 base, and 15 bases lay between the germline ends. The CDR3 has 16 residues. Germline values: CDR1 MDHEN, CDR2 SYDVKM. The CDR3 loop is CASSLYPGEKNTEAFF. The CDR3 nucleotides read TGTGCCAGCAGTTTGTATCCGGGAGAGAAGAACACTGAAGCTTTCTTT.

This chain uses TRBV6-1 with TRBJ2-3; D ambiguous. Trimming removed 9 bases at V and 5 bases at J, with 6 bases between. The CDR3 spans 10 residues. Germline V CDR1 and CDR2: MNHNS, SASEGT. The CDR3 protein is CASRVDTQYF. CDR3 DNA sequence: TGTGCCAGTAGAGTAGATACGCAGTATTTT.

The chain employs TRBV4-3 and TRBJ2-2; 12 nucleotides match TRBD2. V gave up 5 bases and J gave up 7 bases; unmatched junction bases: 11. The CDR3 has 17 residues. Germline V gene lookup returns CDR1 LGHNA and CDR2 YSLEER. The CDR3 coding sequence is TGCGCCAGCAGCGAAACAGCTAGCGGGGGGGCCGTCGGGGAGCTGTTTTTT. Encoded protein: CASSETASGGAVGELFF.

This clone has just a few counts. CDR3 DNA sequence: TGCGCCAGCAGCCAGCATAGGACAGGGAACGAAAAACTGTTTTTT. Its protein is CASSQHRTGNEKLFF. This chain connects TRBV4-1 to TRBJ1-4, with 8 bases identical to TRBD1. Germline-derived CDR1 and CDR2 are MGHRA and YSYEKL. Trimming at V came to 3 bases and at J to 8 bases, leaving 8 bases not matched to a gene. There are 15 residues in the CDR3.

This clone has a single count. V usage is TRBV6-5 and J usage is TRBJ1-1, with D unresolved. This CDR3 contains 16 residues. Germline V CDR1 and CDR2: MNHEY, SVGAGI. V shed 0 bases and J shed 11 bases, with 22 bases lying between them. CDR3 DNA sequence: TGTGCCAGCAGTTACTCGATGTCTCTGGGTGCTCGGAGGGCTTTCTTT. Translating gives CASSYSMSLGARRAFF.

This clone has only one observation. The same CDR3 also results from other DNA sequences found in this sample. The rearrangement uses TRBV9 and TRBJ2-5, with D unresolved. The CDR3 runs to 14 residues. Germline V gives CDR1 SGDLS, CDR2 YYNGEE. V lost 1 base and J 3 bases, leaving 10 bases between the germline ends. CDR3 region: CASSVNAGKETQYF. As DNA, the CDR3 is TGTGCCAGCAGCGTAAATGCCGGTAAAGAGACCCAGTACTTC.

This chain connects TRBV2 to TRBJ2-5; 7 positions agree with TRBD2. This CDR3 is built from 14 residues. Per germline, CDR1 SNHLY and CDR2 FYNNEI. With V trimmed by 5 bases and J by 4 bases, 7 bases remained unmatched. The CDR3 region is CASSNAGGGETQYF. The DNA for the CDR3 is TGTGCCAGCAGTAACGCTGGGGGGGGAGAGACCCAGTACTTC.

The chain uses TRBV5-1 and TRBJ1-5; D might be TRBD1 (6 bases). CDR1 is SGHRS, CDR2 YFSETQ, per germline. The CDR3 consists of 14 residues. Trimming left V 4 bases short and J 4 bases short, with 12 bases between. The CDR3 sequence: CASSVDSPNQPQHF. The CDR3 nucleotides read TGCGCCAGCAGCGTGGACAGCCCTAATCAGCCCCAGCATTTT.

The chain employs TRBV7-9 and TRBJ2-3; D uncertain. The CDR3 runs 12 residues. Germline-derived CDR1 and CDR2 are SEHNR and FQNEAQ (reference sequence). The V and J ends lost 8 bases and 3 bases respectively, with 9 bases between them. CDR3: CASEESTDTQYF. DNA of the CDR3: TGTGCCAGCGAGGAATCGACAGATACGCAGTATTTT.

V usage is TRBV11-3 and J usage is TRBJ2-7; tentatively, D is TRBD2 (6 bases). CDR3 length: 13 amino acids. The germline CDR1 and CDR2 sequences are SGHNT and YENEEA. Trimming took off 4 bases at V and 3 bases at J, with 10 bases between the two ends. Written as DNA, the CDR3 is TGTGCCAGCAGCTCGCGGGACGGCTACGAGCAGTACTTC. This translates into CASSSRDGYEQYF.

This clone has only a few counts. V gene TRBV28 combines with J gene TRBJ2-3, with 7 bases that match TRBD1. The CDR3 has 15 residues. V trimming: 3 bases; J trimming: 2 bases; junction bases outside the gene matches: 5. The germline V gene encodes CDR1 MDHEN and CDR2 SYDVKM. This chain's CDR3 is CASSFDRATTDTQYF. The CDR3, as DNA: TGTGCCAGCAGTTTTGACAGGGCCACCACAGATACGCAGTATTTT.

In DNA form, the CDR3 reads TGCGCCAGCAGCCAAGAGACTAGCGGGAGGGGTAGGGCAGATACGCAGTATTTT. Amino acids: CASSQETSGRGRADTQYF. The V gene is TRBV4-3, the J gene TRBJ2-3; 14 bases match TRBD2. Trimming at V came to 0 bases and at J to 4 bases, leaving 6 bases not matched to a gene. Germline CDR1 LGHNA, CDR2 YSLEER. This CDR3 spans 18 amino acids.

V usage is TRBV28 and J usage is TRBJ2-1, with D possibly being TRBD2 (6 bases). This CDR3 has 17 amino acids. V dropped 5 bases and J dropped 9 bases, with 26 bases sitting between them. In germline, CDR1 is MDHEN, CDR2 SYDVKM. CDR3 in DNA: TGTGCCAGCAGTCCCCACGGGGGTAGCGGCCCTCTTGGTGAGCAGTTCTTC. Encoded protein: CASSPHGGSGPLGEQFF.

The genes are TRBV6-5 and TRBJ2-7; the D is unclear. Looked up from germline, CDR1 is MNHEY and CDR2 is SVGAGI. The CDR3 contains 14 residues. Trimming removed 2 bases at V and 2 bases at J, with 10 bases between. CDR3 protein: CASSYGGQAYEQYF. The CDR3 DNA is TGTGCCAGCAGTTACGGTGGCCAAGCCTACGAGCAGTACTTC.

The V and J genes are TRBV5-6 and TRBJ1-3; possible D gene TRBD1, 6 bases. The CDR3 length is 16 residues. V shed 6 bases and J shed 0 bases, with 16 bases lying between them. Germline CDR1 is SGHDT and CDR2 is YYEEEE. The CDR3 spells CASTTVGGHSGNTIYF. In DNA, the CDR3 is TGTGCCAGCACCACAGTCGGGGGGCACTCTGGAAACACCATATATTTT.

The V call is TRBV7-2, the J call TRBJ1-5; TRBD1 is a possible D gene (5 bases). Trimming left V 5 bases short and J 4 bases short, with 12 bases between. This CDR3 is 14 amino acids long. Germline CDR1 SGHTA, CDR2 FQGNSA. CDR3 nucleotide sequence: TGTGCCAGCAGCCCTCGACAGATAAATCAGCCCCAGCATTTT. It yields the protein CASSPRQINQPQHF.

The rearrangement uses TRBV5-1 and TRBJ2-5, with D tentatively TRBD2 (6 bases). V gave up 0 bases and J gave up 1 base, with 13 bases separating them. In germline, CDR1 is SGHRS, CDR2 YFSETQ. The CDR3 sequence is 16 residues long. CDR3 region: CASSLDAVGGQETQYF. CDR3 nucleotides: TGCGCCAGCAGCTTGGACGCTGTGGGGGGCCAAGAGACCCAGTACTTC.

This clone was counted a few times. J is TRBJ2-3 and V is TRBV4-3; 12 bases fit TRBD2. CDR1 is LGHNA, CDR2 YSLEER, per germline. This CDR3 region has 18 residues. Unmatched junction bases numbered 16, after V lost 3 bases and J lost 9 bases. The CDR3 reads CASSQKPTSGGPKTTQYF. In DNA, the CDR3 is TGCGCCAGCAGCCAGAAACCTACTAGCGGGGGGCCTAAAACCACGCAGTATTTT.